This T cell receptor (beta chain) was captured in a study of CD8 T cells in Susac syndrome (dated by TCRdb to about 2019). Looking at the study overall: The study used repertoire sequencing to test whether antigen drove CD8+ T cell activation and differentiation in Susac syndrome. Clonality of the CD8+ T cell repertoire was compared between 11 to 12 healthy donors, roughly 14 Susac syndrome patients and 15 multiple sclerosis patients. On the study overall, not on this receptor specifically: The study acknowledged that relatively few individuals were included in the TCR sequencing and HLA analysis.

High-throughput TCR beta sequencing profiled peripheral blood CD8+ and CD4+ T cells from healthy donors, Susac syndrome patients and multiple sclerosis patients. The multiple sclerosis controls were treatment-naive patients whose relapsing-remitting disease, either stable or active, fulfilled the revised McDonald criteria. Bulk CD8+ and CD4+ T cells were purified by magnetic negative isolation, while CD8+ TEMRA cells were enriched using FACS. Blood was collected in EDTA tubes and processed within 24 hours, with PBMCs isolated through density gradient centrifugation. PBMCs intended for TCR sequencing were cryopreserved in liquid nitrogen and were subsequently thawed in a 37 degrees C water bath. The sorted or isolated CD4+, CD8+ and CD8+ TEMRA cells had a purity of 90% or higher. Notes on this clonotype: Its cognate antigen has yet to be identified. No base quality information exists; no much larger clone differs at one position.

Measured from the cysteine to the phenylalanine, the CDR3 is 17 residues long. Of all the DNA, just the CDR3 is kept, 51 bases in frame from base 1. V was cut back by 2 bases and J by 0 bases, leaving a gap of 16 bases between them. The germline V gene sets CDR1 to MNHEY and CDR2 to SVGEGT. RNA was extracted using the RNeasy kit, and about 0.45 to 1 microgram was reverse transcribed with random hexamers. TCR beta CDR3 regions were amplified with the immunoSEQ multiplex PCR assay covering 54 Vbeta and 13 Jbeta segments. PCR amplification bias was corrected by using a synthetic template baseline for primer optimization and computational correction. Under the source paper's analysis protocol: Reads were annotated to V, D and J genes per IMGT and analyzed with immunoSEQ Analyzer, keeping only productive sequences. Clonality was computed as one minus Shannon entropy normalized by log2 of the number of productive unique sequences. Public and private clones were assessed among the 100 most prevalent clones of each patient and control. Susac-specific clones were defined as absent from healthy and MS cohorts, 800 to 1,200 published viral clones and other ImmuneACCESS disease sequences. The raw public reads went through TCRdb reprocessing: fastp at Q25, MiXCR clone calling, in-frame beta chains kept. When rows share a CDR3 protein, they turn into one entry using the most common DNA and genes. For this entry, the V and J calls and clone size follow TCRdb and not the study's own pipeline. For this sample the table gives 70,000 or so distinct CDR3 sequences, of which about 95% were detected only once. The ten biggest clones cover about 0.4% of the sample.

Recombination joined TRBV6-2 or TRBV6-3 with TRBJ1-2; the D gene is perhaps TRBD1, from 5 matching bases. What was sequenced was CD8+ T cells from PBMCs. The clonotype originates from a human donor with multiple sclerosis. The DNA sequence is given as TGTGCCAGCAGTTACCATATTAGGACAACCACTAACTATGGCTACACCTTC. The translation is CASSYHIRTTTNYGYTF.